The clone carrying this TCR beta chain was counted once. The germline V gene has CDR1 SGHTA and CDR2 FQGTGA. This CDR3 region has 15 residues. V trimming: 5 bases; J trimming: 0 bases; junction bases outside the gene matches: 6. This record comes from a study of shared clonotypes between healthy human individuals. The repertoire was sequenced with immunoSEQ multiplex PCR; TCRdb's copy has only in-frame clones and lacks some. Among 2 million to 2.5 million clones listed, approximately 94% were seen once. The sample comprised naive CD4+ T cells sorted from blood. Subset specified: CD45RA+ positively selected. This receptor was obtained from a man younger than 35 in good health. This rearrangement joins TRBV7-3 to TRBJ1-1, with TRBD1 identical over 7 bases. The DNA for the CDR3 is TGTGCCAGCAGCAATGAGGGGGCGGTGAACACTGAAGCTTTCTTT. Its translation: CASSNEGAVNTEAFF.